This T cell receptor beta chain was found in a study of control samples from healthy donors and cancer patients. Germline V gene lookup returns CDR1 KGHSH and CDR2 LQKENI. Trimming removed 10 bases from V and 5 bases from J, with 23 bases in between. The CDR3 is made up of 15 amino acids. Some clones are missing from TCRdb's copy, which holds only in-frame ones; the method was immunoSEQ multiplex PCR. The sample lists 100,000 to 150,000 clones, 85% to 95% seen once, with 0.55% to 0.65% in the top ten. This clonotype was sampled from a man older than 75 with head and neck cancer. The sequenced sample consisted of PBMCs. The chain carries TRBV18 and TRBJ1-2; D remains unclear. CDR3 in DNA: TGTGCCAACTCCCCTGGTTCGGGAGGGCATTATGGCTACACCTTC. This codes for CANSPGSGGHYGYTF.